This T cell receptor beta chain was found in a study of blood T cell repertoires in COVID-19 (dated by TCRdb to 2020 to 2021). About the full investigation: Samples covering the acute and convalescent phases of COVID-19 were provided by collaborators in the United States, Italy and Spain. A de-identified subject ID, COVID-19 status, age in years and sex were almost always included in the sample metadata. HLA class I and class II types, where available, came from metadata supplied by the sample provider rather than from assay-based typing. The prospective study material was composed of cDNA or gDNA derived from T cells, B-cell-depleted T cells, or PBMCs. The dataset comprised deeply sampled blood TCRbeta repertoires from subjects exposed to, actively infected with, or recovered from COVID-19. The repertoires were released in a freely available public database meant as a resource for research on the immune response to SARS-CoV-2. Samples were obtained from the ongoing ImmuneRACE study (first 160 participants) and from about 1,300 subjects provided by 6 global collaborators.

The CDR1 and CDR2 encoded by the germline V gene are MNHEY and SVGAGI. Including cysteine and phenylalanine, the CDR3 has 15 amino acids. CDR3 DNA only is kept here, 45 bases in frame from base 1. After removal of 3 bases from V and 7 bases from J, the junction retains 10 bases not matched to a gene. The paper as a whole reports these results and caveats: How much clinical and demographic metadata was included differed by source and by participant, and the metadata was provided uncurated.

In regard to this clone: No cognate antigen has been identified for it. There are no base qualities to consult, and no much larger clone falls within one base.

Another Seattle source contributed samples from volunteer blood donors who had recovered from COVID-19. Collaborating institutions collected whole blood in K2EDTA tubes following their own protocols. For TCRbeta analysis, collaborator samples were shipped as frozen whole blood, as isolated PBMCs, or as DNA extracted from either sample type. The immunoSEQ Assay, a bias-controlled multiplex PCR, was used to amplify TCRbeta CDR3 regions from genomic DNA. The paper's data handling went like this. Within the assay, amplification of reference gene primers was used to estimate how many nucleated cells each sample contained. To quantify the absolute abundance of each unique TCRbeta CDR3 rearrangement, sequence reads were collapsed and filtered. For each sample, productive Simpson clonality was calculated as the square root of Simpson's diversity index across productive rearrangements. TCRdb limited this immuneACCESS table to in-frame rearrangements with V and J called. A share of clones is missing; checked studies link under half to unresolved V genes, and the rest is unexplained. V, J and clone size derive from that table, while D and trimming were established from the DNA sequence. The sample data list approximately 240,000 clones, and 70% to 90% of these were observed just once. The biggest ten clones account for 2% to 2.5% of the sample.

Specimen: peripheral blood. The chain employs TRBV6-5 and TRBJ2-7, with 9 central nucleotides matching TRBD1. The clonotype was recovered from a woman between 40 and 50 years old who had recovered from COVID-19. The base sequence is TGTGCCAGCAGTTATTCTGGGACAGGGAATTGGGAGCAGTACTTC. It translates as CASSYSGTGNWEQYF.